The 6 T cell receptor beta chains reported below all come from one sample, sequenced in a study of blood T cell repertoires in COVID-19. Data came from immunoSEQ multiplex PCR; TCRdb stores just in-frame clones and leaves some out. The data contain tens of thousands of clones, roughly 89% of them singletons. Specimen: peripheral blood. These receptors were taken from a woman of 80 years or more with active COVID-19.

The rearrangement links TRBV29-1 to TRBJ2-1, with 9 nucleotides matching TRBD1. The germline CDR1 and CDR2 sequences are SQVTM and ANQGSEA. J gave up 6 bases and V 5 bases, and 8 bases lay outside the gene matches. The CDR3 is made up of 14 amino acids. DNA of the CDR3: TGCAGCGTTACTACAGGGGGCGCAGGCAATGAGCAGTTCTTC. Its protein is CSVTTGGAGNEQFF.

The rearrangement joins TRBV6-1 to TRBJ1-6; tentatively, D is TRBD1 (5 bases). V gave up 2 bases and J gave up 8 bases, with 22 bases separating them. This CDR3 is built from 18 residues. The germline CDR1 and CDR2 sequences are MNHNS and SASEGT. The DNA for the CDR3 is TGTGCCAGCAGTGAAAGGGGTGCAGGGCCTATTGGGGATTCACCCCTCCACTTT. This codes for CASSERGAGPIGDSPLHF.

The rearrangement links TRBV11-2 to TRBJ1-6; TRBD1 agrees at 11 bases. The trim removed 2 bases at V and 8 bases at J, leaving 5 bases unmatched. Per the germline V gene, CDR1 is SGHAT and CDR2 is FQNNGV. CDR3 length: 16 amino acids. The CDR3 region has the DNA TGTGCCAGCAGCTTATGGGGACAGGGGGACGATTCACCCCTCCACTTT. Translated: CASSLWGQGDDSPLHF.

The chain combines TRBV6-2 or TRBV6-3 with TRBJ1-6; 7 bases fit TRBD1. The CDR3 has 14 amino acids. Germline lookup yields CDR1 MNHEY and CDR2 SVGEGT. J gave up 14 bases and V 5 bases, and 12 bases lay outside the gene matches. CDR3 amino acids: CASSQGDVPGTLHF. The DNA for the CDR3 is TGTGCCAGCAGTCAGGGGGACGTACCCGGGACCCTCCACTTT.

V gene TRBV4-2 combines with J gene TRBJ1-6; D is possibly TRBD1 (5 bases). The CDR3 is 17 amino acids. Trimming took 1 base from V and 6 from J, leaving 16 bases between them. Germline V gives CDR1 LGHNA, CDR2 YNFKEQ. The CDR3 region is CASSQGLTSQGNSPLHF. CDR3 coding DNA: TGTGCCAGCAGCCAAGGACTCACTAGCCAGGGTAATTCACCCCTCCACTTT.

V and J are TRBV5-4 and TRBJ2-1; TRBD2 is a possible D gene (6 bases). V was shortened by 2 bases and J by 3 bases, with 12 bases between the two germline ends. Germline CDR1 is SGHNT and CDR2 is YYREEE (reference sequence). This CDR3 comprises 15 residues. This chain's CDR3 is CASSFGLLSYNEQFF. CDR3 bases: TGTGCCAGCAGCTTCGGACTACTGAGCTACAATGAGCAGTTCTTC.